A selection of T cell receptor beta chains follows, all from one sample in a study of beta chain features in type 1 diabetes. Sequencing used immunoSEQ multiplex PCR; TCRdb keeps in-frame clones, though not all of them. The sample includes 300,000 to 350,000 clones, roughly 8% of them seen just once. Sequencing input: central memory CD4+ T cells from blood. The origin of the receptors is a woman between 18 and 29 years old in good health. The conserved cysteine and the conserved F or W are not part of the CDR3 here. Clone size is not always given. Where it is, it says once, few, many or a class for expanded clones.

abundance	v_gene	j_gene	CDR3aa
few	TRBV5-4	TRBJ2-1	ASSQAAQRLEQF
-	TRBV9	TRBJ2-5	ASSFRGEGRETQY
-	TRBV7-2	TRBJ1-2	ASSSGPWRGYT
-	TRBV29-1	TRBJ1-2	SVDGYYAGYT
-	TRBV21-1	TRBJ2-7	ASRPEGKYFEQY
many	TRBV15	TRBJ2-5	ATSRRQETQY
-	TRBV2	TRBJ1-6	ASRQTGTSNSPLH
few	TRBV9	TRBJ1-1	ASSVQGSTEAF
-	TRBV6-1	TRBJ2-5	ASTMGQGKETQY
few	TRBV7-2	TRBJ2-6	ASKWTSAGANVLT
few	TRBV25-1	TRBJ2-1	ASSETFRFYEQF
-	TRBV7-6	TRBJ1-5	ASSQTSGLNQPQH
-	TRBV6-6	TRBJ2-3	ASSRTSGGSTDTQY
few	TRBV10-2	TRBJ1-2	ASSESEAYGYT
-	TRBV19	TRBJ1-4	ASSADPGPGVLARKLF
-	TRBV7-2	TRBJ2-2	ASSLGIAGELF
-	TRBV9	TRBJ1-4	ASSAATASNEKLF
few	TRBV16	TRBJ1-1	ASSHNRAGVTEAF
few	TRBV27	TRBJ2-7	ASSITHGTYEQY
few	TRBV5-1	TRBJ2-1	ASSLGIATISYNEQF
few	TRBV7-2	TRBJ2-6	ASSFGSGANVLT
-	TRBV7-6	TRBJ2-7	ASSSTSGAYEQY
few	TRBV18	TRBJ2-5	ASSPPTRETQY
few	TRBV7-8	TRBJ2-1	ASSLGSSGRTNNEQF
few	TRBV7-2	TRBJ1-3	ASSFDIGNTIY
-	TRBV11-2	TRBJ2-5	ASSFVEETQY
many	TRBV7-2	TRBJ2-3	ASSLGAGGLTDTQY
few	TRBV29-1	TRBJ2-6	SVEDWEWTSVPSGANVLT
few	TRBV7-8	TRBJ2-3	ASSLVAGTGATDTQY
few	TRBV6-5	TRBJ1-3	ASRLDSLSGNTIY
-	TRBV10-3	TRBJ2-7	AISMTSSGTISYEQY
few	TRBV10-2	TRBJ2-7	ASSELYEQY
-	TRBV7-9	TRBJ2-7	ASSLGEMGYEQY
few	TRBV9	TRBJ2-1	ASSPTTSQSYNEQF
few	TRBV7-2	TRBJ2-3	ASSPISDTQY
many	TRBV2	TRBJ2-1	ASSEKIEQF
few	TRBV7-8	TRBJ1-1	ASSLGKANTEAF
few	TRBV7-2	TRBJ2-2	ASSLGQGGTGELF
-	TRBV7-8	TRBJ2-5	ASSSTPGLRAETQY
few	TRBV5-6	TRBJ1-4	ASSLARIDREKLF
few	TRBV5-1	TRBJ2-7	ASSWDITYEQY
few	TRBV7-2	TRBJ2-7	ASSLTGLDGIEQY
few	TRBV11-2	TRBJ2-7	ASSPDPGTDEQY
-	TRBV27	TRBJ2-1	ASSWGREVANEQF
few	TRBV7-2	TRBJ2-3	ASSLSVRDTQY
-	TRBV27	TRBJ2-7	ASSLAGGGYYEQY
few	TRBV9	TRBJ2-1	ASSVVAGITSNEQF
few	TRBV10-3	TRBJ2-5	AISGSGSLETQY
few	TRBV7-2	TRBJ2-3	ASSLVGISTDTQY
-	TRBV2	TRBJ2-5	ASGEKNQETQY
few	TRBV15	TRBJ2-1	ATSRPVTSGRDIYNEQF
few	TRBV29-1	TRBJ1-1	SVELTKGTEAF
many	TRBV27	TRBJ2-6	ASSPDRRGSGANVLT
-	TRBV15	TRBJ1-2	ATSRDSVSQGLYGYT
-	TRBV5-4	TRBJ2-7	ASSTTQGGVKQY
-	TRBV5-1	TRBJ2-1	ASSLRGYNEQF
few	TRBV6-5	TRBJ2-1	ASRLDSDNEQF
many	TRBV7-3	TRBJ2-6	ASSLGDPTAGANVLT